A selection of T cell receptor beta chains follows, all from one sample in a study of cytomegalovirus exposure and HLA in healthy donors. Clones were sequenced by immunoSEQ multiplex PCR, and TCRdb holds only the in-frame ones, with some missing. The sample yields 100,000 or so clones, around 75% seen once. The sequencing sample was made of PBMCs. These receptors were collected from a man aged 45-65 years in good health and CMV-seronegative. Both conserved end residues are part of each CDR3. The order of the fields is V gene, J gene, clone size, D gene, CDR3 DNA, CDR3 protein. The D gene is left open where the match is weak. Size tells how often a clone was seen (once, few, many) or the class of an expanded clone, and some rows leave it out.

>TRBV5-6|TRBJ1-2|.|.
TGTGCCAGCACCCTGGGGCAGGGGATCGTCTATGGCTACACCTTC
CASTLGQGIVYGYTF
>TRBV2|TRBJ2-3|.|TRBD2
TGTGCCAGCAGTTGGACTAGCGGGGTGACTAGCACAGATACGCAGTATTTT
CASSWTSGVTSTDTQYF
>TRBV2|TRBJ2-1|.|TRBD2
TGTGCCAGCAGTCCTACCCGGGGGGGCGCCAATGAGCAGTTCTTC
CASSPTRGGANEQFF
>TRBV21-1|TRBJ2-5|.|.
TGTGCCAGCAGGGGACTAGTGATAGAAGAGACCCAGTACTTC
CASRGLVIEETQYF
>TRBV13|TRBJ2-5|.|TRBD1
TGTGCCAGCAGCCTCCGGGACAGGGGGCGATGGGAGACCCAGTACTTC
CASSLRDRGRWETQYF
>TRBV5-1|TRBJ2-1|.|TRBD1
TGCGCCAGCAGCTCGCTCGGGACAGCCTCCTCCAATGAGCAGTTCTTC
CASSSLGTASSNEQFF
>TRBV27|TRBJ2-1|.|TRBD1
TGTGCCAGCAGTTCCCACAGACAGGGGAACTACAATGAGCAGTTCTTC
CASSSHRQGNYNEQFF
>TRBV6-4|TRBJ2-1|once|.
TGTGCCAGCAGTTCGAGCGGCCGCAATGAGCAGTTCTTC
CASSSSGRNEQFF
>TRBV29-1|TRBJ1-2|.|.
TGCAGCGTTGAGAACGCAAACGAGAACTATGGCTACACCTTC
CSVENANENYGYTF
>TRBV19|TRBJ1-2|few|.
TGTGCCAGTAGTCCCCAGGTGGGGCTGGGCTATGGCTACACCTTC
CASSPQVGLGYGYTF
>TRBV27|TRBJ2-2|.|.
TGTGCCAGCACCCCCGGGGTTTCCGCCGGGGAGCTGTTTTTT
CASTPGVSAGELFF
>TRBV4-1|TRBJ2-4|.|.
TGCGCCAGCAGTCGGGAAGCCAAAAACATTCAGTACTTC
CASSREAKNIQYF
>TRBV14|TRBJ1-6|.|.
TGTGCCAGCAGCCGATCTTACCCCCCCGGACCCCTCCACTTT
CASSRSYPPGPLHF
>TRBV27|TRBJ1-5|.|.
TGTGCCAGCCGCCCCGGGGGGCCAAGAGGTCAGCCCCAGCATTTT
CASRPGGPRGQPQHF
>TRBV10-3|TRBJ2-2|.|TRBD2
TGTGCCATCAGCCAAAGGCTAGCGGGGGGCAAGTCCAATACCGGGGAGCTGTTTTTT
CAISQRLAGGKSNTGELFF
>TRBV5-1|TRBJ1-2|.|TRBD1
TGCGCCAGCAGTTCCCCGGACAGGGACTATGGCTACACCTTC
CASSSPDRDYGYTF
>TRBV5-1|TRBJ1-1|few|.
TGCGCCAGCAGCTTGTCTACGAACACTGAAGCTTTCTTT
CASSLSTNTEAFF
>TRBV27|TRBJ2-3|.|TRBD1
TGTGCCAGCAGTTTAACCCGACAGGGGTTGTTGTATTTT
CASSLTRQGLLYF
>TRBV4-1|TRBJ2-3|.|TRBD2
TGCGCCAGCAGCCTCCCCGGGACTAGCGGGGGAGGCACAGATACGCAGTATTTT
CASSLPGTSGGGTDTQYF
>TRBV16|TRBJ2-7|.|.
TGTGCCAGCAGCCAATTCGGCGAGCAGTACTTC
CASSQFGEQYF
>TRBV4-3|TRBJ2-2|.|.
TGCGCCAGCAGCCAGTCCCCTGGGGGGGCTTTGTCCGGGGAGCTGTTTTTT
CASSQSPGGALSGELFF
>TRBV5-1|TRBJ1-4|.|.
TGCGCCAGCAGCTTGAACGGGGGTAATGAAAAACTGTTTTTT
CASSLNGGNEKLFF
>TRBV4-2|TRBJ2-5|.|.
TGTGCCAGCAGCCAAGTAGGGAGTTTACGCGAGACCCAGTACTTC
CASSQVGSLRETQYF
>TRBV9|TRBJ2-2|.|TRBD1
TGTGCCAGCGGACAGGGCGGCGTCGGGGAGCTGTTTTTT
CASGQGGVGELFF
>TRBV27|TRBJ1-2|.|TRBD1
TGTGCCAGCAGTTTATCCCAGGGGGCGCTGGGCTACACCTTC
CASSLSQGALGYTF
>TRBV5-6|TRBJ2-7|once|.
TGTGCCAGCAGCATAAAGGGCAGGGCAGCCCACGAGCAGTACTTC
CASSIKGRAAHEQYF
>TRBV28|TRBJ1-4|once|TRBD1
TGTGCCAGCAGTTTAACAGGGGTCCTCGCAACTAATGAAAAACTGTTTTTT
CASSLTGVLATNEKLFF
>TRBV7-9|TRBJ1-4|.|.
TGTGCCAGCAGCCGGACCTTGCGGGATAGTAATGAAAAACTGTTTTTT
CASSRTLRDSNEKLFF
>TRBV6-4|TRBJ1-5|.|.
TGTGCCAGCATTGTCTCGAGGGTAGAGCCCCAGCATTTT
CASIVSRVEPQHF
>TRBV30|TRBJ2-7|.|TRBD1
TGTGCCTGGAGTCCGGGACAGGGCTACGAGCAGTACTTC
CAWSPGQGYEQYF
>TRBV7-2|TRBJ2-1|.|TRBD2
TGTGCCAGCAGCTACGCTAGCGGGAAGGGCTACAATGAGCAGTTCTTC
CASSYASGKGYNEQFF
>TRBV18|TRBJ1-5|.|TRBD1
TGTGCCAGCTCAGGACAGGGGAGCAATCAGCCCCAGCATTTT
CASSGQGSNQPQHF
>TRBV2|TRBJ1-2|.|TRBD1
TGTGCCAGCAGTCAGTTTTACAGGGGCCAGGGGTATGGCTACACCTTC
CASSQFYRGQGYGYTF
>TRBV20-1|TRBJ2-5|.|.
TGCAGTGCTACGGTGTATGAGACCCAGTACTTC
CSATVYETQYF
>TRBV5-1|TRBJ2-6|.|TRBD2
TGCGCCAGCAGCTTGACCCCCACTACAGCGGGAACCTCTGGGGCCAACGTCCTGACTTTC
CASSLTPTTAGTSGANVLTF
>TRBV13|TRBJ1-1|.|.
TGTGCCAGCAGGTACAGTCAGAACACTGAAGCTTTCTTT
CASRYSQNTEAFF
>TRBV6-5|TRBJ1-4|.|.
TGTGCCAGCGGTACAGGGACAACTAATGAAAAACTGTTTTTT
CASGTGTTNEKLFF
>TRBV20-1|TRBJ1-2|.|.
TGCAGTGCTAGAGGGCATGAAGGCTACACCTTC
CSARGHEGYTF
>TRBV5-1|TRBJ1-4|.|.
TGCGCCAGCAGCTTGGCAGGCGACCCAACTAATGAAAAACTGTTTTTT
CASSLAGDPTNEKLFF